These 8 T cell receptor beta chains share one sample of origin, sequenced in a study of shared clonotypes between healthy human individuals. The naive CD8 subset, CD45RO-negative cells positively selected for CCR7, excluded terminally differentiated effector memory CD45RA+ cells. Data came from immunoSEQ multiplex PCR; TCRdb stores just in-frame clones and leaves some out. In the table there are over 2,000,000 clones, just under 95% of which are singletons. The sample was naive CD8+ T cells from PBMCs. The receptors stem from a young man in good health. Some clones in this sample may be carry-over from other donors' samples.

The gene calls are TRBV7-8 and TRBJ1-1, with D possibly TRBD1 on 5 matching bases. The CDR3 loop spans 15 amino acids. V was trimmed by 0 bases and J by 5 bases, leaving 13 bases between them. Germline V gene sequence: CDR1 SGHVS, CDR2 FQNEAQ. The CDR3 region is CASSLARGKGTEAFF. The CDR3 bases are TGTGCCAGCAGCTTAGCGCGGGGTAAGGGGACTGAAGCTTTCTTT.

The rearrangement uses TRBV11-2 and TRBJ2-7; a possible D gene is TRBD2 (6 bases). CDR1 is SGHAT, CDR2 FQNNGV, per germline. V was clipped by 2 bases and J by 0 bases, with 11 bases between them. The CDR3 contains 15 residues. CDR3 sequence reads: CASSLPGSYSYEQYF. Here the CDR3 DNA reads TGTGCCAGCAGCTTACCCGGGAGCTACTCCTACGAGCAGTACTTC.

About this clone: The same CDR3 is also encoded by other DNA sequences in this sample. The chain links TRBV28 to TRBJ2-2; D gene ambiguous. The CDR3 has 12 amino acids. Trimming cost V 2 bases and J 6 bases, with 4 bases left between them. The germline V gene encodes CDR1 MDHEN and CDR2 SYDVKM. The CDR3 DNA sequence: TGTGCCAGCAGTTTAAGGGCCGGGGAGCTGTTTTTT. Amino acids: CASSLRAGELFF.

V and J are TRBV7-6 and TRBJ2-7; TRBD2 matches 7 bases. Germline V gives CDR1 SGHVS, CDR2 FNYEAQ. CDR3 length: 19 residues. V lost 1 base to trimming and J lost 0 bases; unmatched junction nucleotides: 15. As DNA, the CDR3 is TGTGCCAGCAGCTTAGGGTCTGGTGGGCGACTAGCCCTCTCCTACGAGCAGTACTTC. Amino acid sequence: CASSLGSGGRLALSYEQYF.

V gene TRBV6-5 combines with J gene TRBJ2-7, with 7 bases aligning to TRBD2. Looked up from germline, CDR1 is MNHEY and CDR2 is SVGAGI. Germline trimming cut 3 bases from V and 2 bases from J; bases unmatched to any gene: 4. This CDR3 contains 14 residues. Here the CDR3 DNA reads TGTGCCAGCAGTTATGGGGGAGGGCCCTACGAGCAGTACTTC. Its protein product is CASSYGGGPYEQYF.

The J gene is TRBJ1-2, the V gene TRBV14; 7 positions agree with TRBD1. Germline V gene sequence: CDR1 SGHDN, CDR2 FVKESK. V lost 5 bases to trimming and J lost 4 bases; unmatched junction nucleotides: 7. There are 14 residues in the CDR3. The CDR3 reads CASSARDRPYGYTF. The CDR3 nucleotides are TGTGCCAGCAGCGCCCGGGACAGACCCTATGGCTACACCTTC.

The chain combines TRBV6-5 with TRBJ1-1; perhaps TRBD1 as D (6 bases). Germline V gene sequence: CDR1 MNHEY, CDR2 SVGAGI. Trimming took off 0 bases at V and 8 bases at J, with 13 bases between the two ends. There are 14 residues in the CDR3. The CDR3 nucleotides are TGTGCCAGCAGTTACTCGTCGAGGGGGGTGGAAGCTTTCTTT. It codes for CASSYSSRGVEAFF.

This clone was recorded only once. The chain couples TRBV7-8 to TRBJ2-7; no clear D gene. Germline loops: CDR1 SGHVS, CDR2 FQNEAQ. The CDR3 spans 12 residues. Trimming took off 5 bases at V and 3 bases at J, with 8 bases between the two ends. The CDR3 nucleotides are TGTGCCAGCAGCAAATCGGTCTACGAGCAGTACTTC. Translating gives CASSKSVYEQYF.